The rows below give T cell receptor beta chains drawn from one sample of a study of shared clonotypes between healthy human individuals. Data came from immunoSEQ multiplex PCR; TCRdb stores just in-frame clones and leaves some out. The sample includes around 2.1 million clones, about 92% of them seen just once. The source material was naive CD8+ T cells from PBMCs. All receptors come from a man between 18 and 29 years old in good health. Some clones in this sample may be carry-over from other donors' samples. Each CDR3 is given with its conserved first and last residue. A D gene is named only where the DNA matches it firmly. Clone size is shown for a subset of rows, as once, few, many or a class of expanded clone.

J gene | V gene | D gene | clone size | CDR3 protein | CDR3 DNA
TRBJ2-7 | TRBV7-6 | TRBD2 | NA | CASSLSSSGDLFSYEQYF | TGTGCCAGCAGCTTATCTAGTAGCGGGGACCTCTTCTCCTACGAGCAGTACTTC
TRBJ2-7 | TRBV9 | NA | NA | CASSVSKDGLSYEQYF | TGTGCCAGCAGCGTTTCCAAGGACGGACTCTCCTACGAGCAGTACTTC
TRBJ2-7 | TRBV4-3 | TRBD2 | NA | CASSPGLAAYEQYF | TGCGCCAGCAGCCCGGGACTAGCGGCCTACGAGCAGTACTTC
TRBJ2-7 | TRBV6-1 | NA | once | CASSVYGNEQYF | TGTGCCAGCAGTGTATATGGTAACGAGCAGTACTTC
TRBJ1-2 | TRBV27 | NA | few | CASRGSGSWDYGYTF | TGTGCCAGCAGGGGGTCGGGAAGTTGGGACTATGGCTACACCTTC
TRBJ2-5 | TRBV10-3 | NA | NA | CAISGSGVNQETQYF | TGTGCCATCAGCGGGTCAGGGGTTAACCAAGAGACCCAGTACTTC
TRBJ2-1 | TRBV15 | TRBD1 | NA | CATPGQGSHEQFF | TGTGCCACCCCGGGACAGGGTTCCCATGAGCAGTTCTTC
TRBJ2-3 | TRBV25-1 | TRBD2 | NA | CASSEPSGNTDTQYF | TGTGCCAGCAGTGAACCTAGCGGGAACACAGATACGCAGTATTTT
TRBJ2-1 | TRBV4-1 | TRBD2 | NA | CASSLSGSSYNEQFF | TGCGCCAGCAGCCTTAGCGGGAGTAGTTACAATGAGCAGTTCTTC
TRBJ1-1 | TRBV27 | NA | NA | CASSPRGVRTEAFF | TGTGCCAGCAGCCCGCGGGGGGTGAGGACTGAAGCTTTCTTT
TRBJ1-1 | TRBV9 | NA | NA | CASSAQNTEAFF | TGTGCCAGCAGCGCGCAGAACACTGAAGCTTTCTTT
TRBJ2-1 | TRBV6-6 | NA | NA | CASSYARANEQFF | TGTGCCAGCAGTTACGCCCGAGCCAATGAGCAGTTCTTC
TRBJ1-4 | TRBV7-9 | NA | NA | CASSLLGNEKLFF | TGTGCCAGCAGCTTACTGGGTAATGAAAAACTGTTTTTT
TRBJ1-4 | TRBV30 | NA | once | CAWSPRKRSGNEKLFF | TGTGCCTGGAGTCCACGGAAGCGGAGCGGTAATGAAAAACTGTTTTTT
TRBJ1-5 | TRBV30 | NA | NA | CAWSLGGASNQPQHF | TGTGCCTGGAGTTTAGGGGGGGCCAGCAATCAGCCCCAGCATTTT
TRBJ1-2 | TRBV13 | TRBD1 | NA | CASSPPLGQGARGYTF | TGTGCCAGCAGCCCCCCTTTGGGGCAGGGGGCTCGTGGCTACACCTTC
TRBJ2-7 | TRBV5-1 | NA | NA | CASSLEASRSYEQYF | TGCGCCAGCAGCTTGGAGGCAAGCCGATCCTACGAGCAGTACTTC
TRBJ1-4 | TRBV7-9 | TRBD1 | NA | CASSPRDRDYEKLFF | TGTGCCAGCAGCCCCCGGGACAGAGACTATGAAAAACTGTTTTTT
TRBJ1-2 | TRBV10-3 | NA | NA | CAISGYDSANYGYTF | TGTGCCATCAGTGGGTACGACAGCGCTAACTATGGCTACACCTTC
TRBJ2-3 | TRBV9 | TRBD1 | NA | CASSEGGTGTDTQYF | TGTGCCAGCAGCGAGGGAGGGACAGGGACAGATACGCAGTATTTT
TRBJ2-7 | TRBV4-1 | NA | NA | CASSPGLLRMEEQYF | TGCGCCAGCAGCCCCGGACTATTAAGGATGGAGGAGCAGTACTTC
TRBJ1-5 | TRBV27 | TRBD1 | NA | CASSLLGVDRGNQPQHF | TGTGCCAGCAGTTTGTTAGGGGTTGACAGGGGCAATCAGCCCCAGCATTTT
TRBJ2-2 | TRBV19 | NA | NA | CASPGYTGELFF | TGTGCCAGTCCAGGGTACACCGGGGAGCTGTTTTTT
TRBJ1-1 | TRBV28 | NA | NA | CASSLPPGVGSGSDTEAFF | TGTGCCAGCAGTTTGCCCCCGGGGGTTGGGAGTGGGTCGGACACTGAAGCTTTCTTT
TRBJ2-1 | TRBV30 | NA | NA | CAWSVGVSEQFF | TGTGCCTGGAGTGTAGGGGTCAGTGAGCAGTTCTTC
TRBJ1-5 | TRBV28 | NA | once | CASSNNRDKLSQHF | TGTGCCAGCAGTAATAACAGGGACAAGCTTTCCCAGCATTTT
TRBJ2-7 | TRBV28 | TRBD2 | NA | CASSLSFTSGRLDYEQYF | TGTGCCAGCAGTTTATCTTTCACTAGCGGGAGGTTGGACTACGAGCAGTACTTC